The 6 T cell receptor beta chains below come from one sample, sequenced in a study of blood T cells in healthy people across ages. A second PCR, run for about 7 to 11 cycles, used a sample-barcoded 5' primer plus a J-beta primer mix. In TCRdb, the 5' RACE reads were re-called with MiXCR into one record per CDR3 protein. Among approximately 680,000 distinct CDR3 sequences listed, about 34% were seen once. Sequenced: blood. All receptors derive from a woman over 75 in good health.

The J gene is TRBJ2-1, the V gene TRBV7-2, with 11 bases matching TRBD2. The V and J ends lost 5 bases and 1 base, in that order; junction bases with no gene match: 7. CDR3 size: 17 residues. The germline V gene has CDR1 SGHTA and CDR2 FQGNSA. The CDR3 spells CASSPAGTSGSYNEQFF. As DNA, the CDR3 is TGTGCCAGCAGCCCTGCCGGGACTAGCGGATCCTACAATGAGCAGTTCTTC.

This clonotype was found a few times. The germline gene is not matched at one end of the junction; a read error may be the cause. The genes are TRBV5-1 and TRBJ2-5; TRBD2 matches 8 bases. CDR1 and CDR2 (germline): SGHRS, YFSETQ. This CDR3 has 16 amino acids. CDR3 region: CASSLSVGGAQETRYF. In DNA, the CDR3 is TGCGCCAGCAGCTTGTCGGTCGGGGGGGCCCAAGAGACCCGGTACTTC.

Of note for this clonotype: A much larger clone differs from this one at a single base, so this may be a read error. The V gene is TRBV15, the J gene TRBJ2-4; D is ambiguous. The end of the DNA fits TRBJ2-5 better, so the J call may be wrong. The CDR3 spans 13 residues. The germline gives CDR1 LNHNV, CDR2 YYDKDF (reference sequence). CDR3 DNA: TGTGCCACCAACAGAGATGTACAAGAGACCCAGTACTTC. Protein product: CATNRDVQETQYF.

In regard to this clonotype: This may be a read error: a much more frequent sequence differs by one nucleotide. V is TRBV20-1 and J is TRBJ2-5; 10 bases match TRBD2. Germline CDR1 DFQATT, CDR2 SNEGSKA (reference sequence). Trimming took 1 base from V and 11 from J; bases not matched to a gene: 13. The CDR3 is 15 amino acids. The CDR3 region has the DNA TGCAGTGCTAGAGGAGCGCTAGCGGGGGTAAATGAGCAGTACTTC. Protein: CSARGALAGVNEQYF.

Many counts were recorded for this clonotype. The rearrangement uses TRBV14 and TRBJ1-1, with D tentatively TRBD1 (6 bases). V shed 4 bases and J shed 4 bases, with 13 bases lying between them. Germline V CDR1 and CDR2: SGHDN, FVKESK. The CDR3 has 14 residues. The CDR3 bases are TGTGCCAGCAGCCGAAACAGGGCTGGCACTGAAGCTTTCTTT. It translates to CASSRNRAGTEAFF.

As to this clonotype: A much larger clone differs from this one at a single base, so this may be a read error. The rearrangement links TRBV2 to TRBJ2-1; 9 nucleotides line up with TRBD1. This CDR3 is 14 amino acids long. Germline V CDR1 and CDR2: SNHLY, FYNNEI. The CDR3 bases are TGTACCAGCATGTCCGGGGGGACAGGGATTGAGCAGTTCTTC. Protein sequence: CTSMSGGTGIEQFF.